The text below deals with one T cell receptor beta chain. At the DNA level, this CDR3 is encoded by other sequences in the same sample as well. Profiling relied on immunoSEQ multiplex PCR, and the TCRdb table lists in-frame clones only, not all of them. Here the sample spans 150,000 to 170,000 clones, 76% being singletons. The entry originates in a study of blood T cell repertoires in COVID-19. Trimming cost V 3 bases and J 5 bases; bases outside gene matches: 3. Germline assignment: CDR1 SGHTA and CDR2 FQGNSA. This CDR3 region has 14 residues. Sequencing input: peripheral blood. The genes are TRBV7-2 and TRBJ2-2, with 7 bases matching TRBD2. The receptor was derived from a woman aged 80 or over with acute or convalescent COVID-19. For the CDR3, the DNA is TGTGCCAGCAGCTTTGGCGGGGGTACCGGGGAGCTGTTTTTT. This encodes CASSFGGGTGELFF.